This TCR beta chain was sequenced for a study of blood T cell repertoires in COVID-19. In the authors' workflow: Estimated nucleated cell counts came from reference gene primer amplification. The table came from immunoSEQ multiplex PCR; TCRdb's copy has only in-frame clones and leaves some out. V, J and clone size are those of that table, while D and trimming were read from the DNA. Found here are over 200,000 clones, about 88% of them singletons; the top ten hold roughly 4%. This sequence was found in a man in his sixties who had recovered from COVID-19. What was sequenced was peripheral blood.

CDR3 DNA: TGTGCCAGCCGCGGTATATGGACAGGCAAATACGAGCAGTACTTC. It yields the protein CASRGIWTGKYEQYF. The genes are TRBV27 and TRBJ2-7, with 7 bases identical to TRBD1. CDR3 length equals 15 residues. V shed 8 bases, J shed 4 bases, and the junction held 14 bases outside the gene matches. Germline-derived CDR1 and CDR2 are MNHEY and SMNVEV (reference sequence).